A single sample is the source of the 27 T cell receptor beta chains below, sequenced in a study of OX40 agonist ivuxolimab in advanced cancers. Clones were sequenced by immunoSEQ multiplex PCR, and TCRdb holds only the in-frame ones, with some missing. Of over 55,000 clones listed, 91% are singletons. The sample was CD4+ or CD8+ T cells sorted from blood, taken in a trial of the OX40 agonist ivuxolimab. These receptors all come from an adult with an advanced solid tumor such as melanoma, head and neck, liver or kidney cancer.

As to this clone: Its ends do not fully match the called genes, so a read error is possible. The genes are TRBV7-2 and TRBJ1-5; no reliable D call. Germline V gives CDR1 SGHTA, CDR2 FQGNSA. The CDR3 covers 15 residues. CDR3 sequence reads: CASSVGGHSSQPQHF. For the CDR3, the DNA is TGTGCCAGCAGCGTAGGAGGTCATAGCAGTCAGCCCCAGCATTTT.

The chain has TRBV19 and TRBJ2-7; D uncertain. Germline V CDR1 and CDR2: LNHDA, SQIVND (reference sequence). With 4 bases removed from V and 5 bases from J, the gap between germline ends came to 21 bases. The CDR3 is 16 amino acids. CDR3 amino acids: CASSTFQRVGSDEQYF. In DNA, the CDR3 is TGTGCCAGTAGTACGTTCCAGAGAGTAGGTTCAGACGAGCAGTACTTC.

The chain joins TRBV7-8 to TRBJ2-1, with TRBD2 matching over 8 bases. The CDR3 has 19 residues. J gave up 0 bases and V 5 bases, and 15 bases lay outside the gene matches. Germline CDR1 is SGHVS and CDR2 is FQNEAQ. The CDR3 protein is CASSPKASGRSSSYNEQFF. Written as DNA, the CDR3 is TGTGCCAGCAGCCCCAAGGCCAGCGGGAGATCCAGCTCCTACAATGAGCAGTTCTTC.

The chain employs TRBV19 and TRBJ1-2; possible D gene TRBD1, 6 bases. With 7 bases removed from V and 4 bases from J, the gap between germline ends came to 10 bases. Germline CDR1 reads LNHDA; CDR2 reads SQIVND (reference sequence). This CDR3 comprises 12 residues. The CDR3 region has the DNA TGTGCCAGTAAGGACAGCGGCTATGGCTACACCTTC. Translation: CASKDSGYGYTF.

The chain combines TRBV28 with TRBJ1-2; TRBD1 agrees at 9 bases. Germline CDR1 and CDR2: MDHEN and SYDVKM. V trimming: 7 bases; J trimming: 8 bases; junction bases outside the gene matches: 8. This CDR3 has 13 amino acids. The CDR3 DNA sequence: TGTGCCAGCATCACGGGACAGGGTAACGGCTACACCTTC. Protein sequence: CASITGQGNGYTF.

V gene TRBV28 combines with J gene TRBJ1-5, with TRBD1 matching 8 bases. Germline trimming cut 5 bases from V and 3 bases from J; bases unmatched to any gene: 6. The CDR3 covers 15 residues. The germline V gene has CDR1 MDHEN and CDR2 SYDVKM. CDR3 sequence (DNA): TGTGCCAGCAGTATCTACAGGGGGAACAATCAGCCCCAGCATTTT. It codes for CASSIYRGNNQPQHF.

The chain carries TRBV11-1 and TRBJ2-4; 11 bases are a match to TRBD2. After removal of 5 bases from V and 6 bases from J, the junction contained 12 bases not matched to a gene. The V gene's germline CDR1 is SGHAT and CDR2 FQDESV (reference sequence). The CDR3 runs to 17 residues. The CDR3 DNA follows: TGTGCCAGCAGCGCAACTAGCGGGAGTGGCGGCATAAACATTCAGTACTTC. This codes for CASSATSGSGGINIQYF.

This chain uses TRBV7-6 with TRBJ1-2; D remains ambiguous. From germline, CDR1 is SGHVS and CDR2 FNYEAQ. V was shortened by 5 bases and J by 0 bases, with 13 bases between the two germline ends. This CDR3 spans 15 amino acids. The CDR3 spells CASSPDAVANYGYTF. The CDR3 DNA sequence: TGTGCCAGCAGCCCCGACGCAGTAGCTAACTATGGCTACACCTTC.

This sequence joins TRBV5-4 and TRBJ2-5, with D unclear. The CDR3 is 13 amino acids. Germline V gene data show CDR1 as SGHNT and CDR2 as YYREEE (reference sequence). Trimming pared 3 bases from V and 2 bases from J, leaving 8 bases between. The CDR3 DNA sequence: TGTGCCAGCAGCTGGGTACAGCAAGAGACCCAGTACTTC. Translated: CASSWVQQETQYF.

This chain links TRBV4-3 with TRBJ2-5, with no clear D. V gave up 0 bases and J gave up 0 bases, with 5 bases separating them. The CDR3 is 14 amino acids. In germline, CDR1 is LGHNA, CDR2 YSLEER. The CDR3 is CASSQELYQETQYF. The CDR3, as DNA: TGCGCCAGCAGCCAAGAGCTGTACCAAGAGACCCAGTACTTC.

V gene TRBV7-3 combines with J gene TRBJ2-3, with D uncertain. The CDR3 contains 13 residues. Germline loops: CDR1 SGHTA, CDR2 FQGTGA. V lost 3 bases, J lost 4 bases, and 8 bases lay in between. The DNA for the CDR3 is TGTGCCAGCAGCTTGGGCTCGGCAGATACGCAGTATTTT. It codes for CASSLGSADTQYF.

The chain uses TRBV6-5 and TRBJ2-5, with unresolved D. The tail of the sequence fits TRBJ2-7 better, so the J call may be wrong. Per germline, CDR1 MNHEY and CDR2 SVGAGI. This CDR3 spans 13 amino acids. In DNA form, the CDR3 reads TGTGCCAGCAGTTCGGTGAAGGACTACGAGCAGTACTTC. This sequence encodes CASSSVKDYEQYF.

The V and J genes are TRBV12-1 and TRBJ1-2; the table names TRBD1, a call not compared with the DNA. TRBV12-1 is reported as a pseudogene. The CDR3 has 15 amino acids. CDR3 sequence: CASRLRGIRVGGYTF. The CDR3 DNA sequence: TGTGCCAGCAGATTAAGGGGGATACGGGTAGGTGGCTACACCTTC.

The chain joins TRBV20-1 to TRBJ2-3; the D is unclear. Germline loops: CDR1 DFQATT, CDR2 SNEGSKA (reference sequence). The V end was cut by 3 bases, the J end by 4 bases, with 5 bases between. This CDR3 contains 11 residues. The CDR3 bases are TGCAGTGCTAGTAAGGCAGATACGCAGTATTTT. As protein: CSASKADTQYF.

The genes are TRBV7-2 and TRBJ2-7, with D possibly being TRBD1 (6 bases). This CDR3 has 12 residues. V lost 5 bases and J 4 bases, leaving 9 bases between the germline ends. CDR1 SGHTA and CDR2 FQGNSA come from the germline V gene. This CDR3 is CASSRTVYEQYF. The CDR3 region has the DNA TGTGCCAGCAGCCGGACAGTATACGAGCAGTACTTC. Variable domain in full (rest from reference TRBV7-2 and TRBJ2-7): GAGVSQSPSNKVTEKGKDVELRCDPISGHTALYWYRQSLGQGLEFLIYFQGNSAPDKSGLPSDRFSAERTGGSVSTLTIQRTQQEDSAVYLCASSRTVYEQYFGPGTRLTVT.

V gene TRBV4-3 combines with J gene TRBJ2-3; D unclear. Trimming pared 0 bases from V and 0 bases from J, leaving 16 bases between. The CDR3 runs to 18 residues. The germline CDR1 and CDR2 sequences are LGHNA and YSLEER. The CDR3 DNA reads as TGCGCCAGCAGCCAAGATCTTGGTTTTGGCTCTAGCACAGATACGCAGTATTTT. Translating gives CASSQDLGFGSSTDTQYF.

The CDR3 protein is CASSVRTSGYNEQFF. CDR3 coding DNA: TGTGCCAGCAGCGTTAGGACTAGCGGCTACAATGAGCAGTTCTTC. V and J are TRBV11-2 and TRBJ2-1; 10 bases map to TRBD2. J was trimmed by 3 bases and V by 5 bases; bases with no gene match: 4. The CDR3 totals 15 residues. Germline V gives CDR1 SGHAT, CDR2 FQNNGV.

V is TRBV28 and J is TRBJ1-2, with D possibly being TRBD1 (6 bases). CDR1 MDHEN and CDR2 SYDVKM come from the germline V gene. This CDR3 is 13 amino acids long. Trimming pared 2 bases from V and 6 bases from J, leaving 10 bases between. CDR3 nucleotide sequence: TGTGCCAGCAGTTTACGGGGGGCTGATGGCTACACCTTC. Translated, it gives CASSLRGADGYTF.

This clone turned up a few times. The chain links TRBV5-1 to TRBJ2-2, with unresolved D. CDR1 and CDR2 from the germline V gene are SGHRS and YFSETQ. Trimming cost V 7 bases and J 8 bases, with 15 bases left between them. The CDR3 length is 13 residues. CDR3 sequence (DNA): TGCGCCAGCGCATCCTTAGCAACTGGGGAGCTGTTTTTT. It specifies CASASLATGELFF.

This clone was seen once. The rearrangement links TRBV6-5 to TRBJ2-1; 9 nucleotides align to TRBD2. Germline-derived CDR1 and CDR2 are MNHEY and SVGAGI. Unmatched junction bases numbered 12, after V lost 6 bases and J lost 9 bases. The CDR3 extends over 15 amino acids. This CDR3 is CASRRIPGLAPEQFF. CDR3 nucleotides: TGTGCCAGCAGACGGATTCCGGGACTAGCTCCTGAGCAGTTCTTC.

This clone has a single count. V usage is TRBV7-8 and J usage is TRBJ2-5; weak D call: TRBD1 (8 bases). The germline V and J ends were trimmed by 2 bases and 2 bases, with 15 bases remaining between them. The CDR3 covers 16 residues. In germline, CDR1 is SGHVS, CDR2 FQNEAQ. The CDR3: CASSLIKQGGQETQYF. The CDR3 region has the DNA TGTGCCAGCAGCTTAATTAAACAGGGGGGGCAAGAGACCCAGTACTTC.

This chain links TRBV18 with TRBJ2-1, with 10 bases lining up with TRBD2. With 6 bases clipped from V and 4 bases from J, the junction kept 6 bases outside the gene matches. The CDR3 extends over 15 amino acids. In germline, CDR1 is KGHSH, CDR2 LQKENI. CDR3 nucleotide sequence: TGTGCCAGCTCCCTACTAGCGGGGATATACAATGAGCAGTTCTTC. This translates into CASSLLAGIYNEQFF.

The rearrangement uses TRBV18 and TRBJ2-2, with TRBD2 matching 15 bases. The trim removed 1 base at V and 4 bases at J, leaving 4 bases unmatched. This CDR3 is 18 amino acids long. Looked up from germline, CDR1 is KGHSH and CDR2 is LQKENI. As DNA, the CDR3 is TGTGCCAGCTCACCACAGGGACTAGCGGGAGGAGCCACCGGGGAGCTGTTTTTT. Translating it yields CASSPQGLAGGATGELFF.

V and J are TRBV28 and TRBJ2-5; TRBD2 aligns across 8 bases. Germline CDR1 and CDR2: MDHEN and SYDVKM. The CDR3 extends over 15 amino acids. The J segment lost 4 bases and the V segment lost 4 bases, leaving 8 bases of the junction unmatched. This chain's CDR3 is CASSSVGLELETQYF. The CDR3 DNA reads as TGTGCCAGCAGTTCAGTGGGACTAGAGTTAGAGACCCAGTACTTC.

The V and J genes are TRBV5-1 and TRBJ2-1, with no clear D. The CDR3 is 14 residues long. The germline gives CDR1 SGHRS, CDR2 YFSETQ. V gave up 3 bases and J gave up 0 bases, with 7 bases separating them. The CDR3 protein is CASSSASSYNEQFF. The CDR3 DNA follows: TGCGCCAGCAGCTCGGCGTCCTCCTACAATGAGCAGTTCTTC. Looking up the rest from reference TRBV5-1 and TRBJ2-1 gives the full variable domain: KAGVTQTPRYLIKTRGQQVTLSCSPISGHRSVSWYQQTPGQGLQFLFEYFSETQRNKGNFPGRFSGRQFSNSRSEMNVSTLELGDSALYLCASSSASSYNEQFFGPGTRLTVL.

To note about this clone: The junction shows a germline mismatch at one end, possibly a read error. J is TRBJ1-4 and V is TRBV28; D unclear. CDR1 is MDHEN, CDR2 SYDVKM, per germline. CDR3 length: 14 amino acids. CDR3: CTSSLFSAPGKLFF. CDR3 sequence (DNA): TGTACCAGCAGTTTATTCAGCGCCCCGGGGAAACTGTTTTTT. Based on the CDR3 plus reference TRBV28 and TRBJ1-4, the full variable domain is DVKVTQSSRYLVKRTGEKVFLECVQDMDHENMFWYRQDPGLGLRLIYFSYDVKMKEKGDIPEGYSVSREKKERFSLILESASTNQTSMYLCTSSLFSAPGKLFFGSGTQLSVL.

The chain uses TRBV28 and TRBJ2-7, with 9 bases aligning to TRBD1. The CDR3 covers 14 residues. V lost 6 bases to trimming and J lost 6 bases; unmatched junction nucleotides: 9. Germline loops: CDR1 MDHEN, CDR2 SYDVKM. Here the CDR3 reads CASRRGTGYGEQYF. For the CDR3, the DNA is TGTGCCAGCAGACGCGGGACAGGGTATGGCGAGCAGTACTTC.